The clone carrying this T cell receptor (beta chain) was seen only a few times. The entry originates in a study of shared clonotypes between healthy human individuals. Only in-frame clones appear in the TCRdb table, and some are missing; sequencing was by immunoSEQ multiplex PCR. This table has fewer than 3 million clones, 85% to 95% appearing once. The sample was naive CD4+ T cells from PBMCs. This sample's subset: CD45RA+ positively selected. The TCR was taken from a man aged 18 to 29 in good health. Some clones in this sample may be carry-over from other donors' samples.

CDR3 protein: CASRSQGDTEAFF. CDR3 DNA sequence: TGTGCCAGCAGGAGTCAGGGGGACACTGAAGCTTTCTTT. The rearrangement uses TRBV6-4 and TRBJ1-1, with TRBD1 matching 7 bases. The V segment lost 6 bases and the J segment 3 bases; nucleotides outside the gene matches: 4. This CDR3 spans 13 amino acids. The germline V gene encodes CDR1 MRHNA and CDR2 SNTAGT.